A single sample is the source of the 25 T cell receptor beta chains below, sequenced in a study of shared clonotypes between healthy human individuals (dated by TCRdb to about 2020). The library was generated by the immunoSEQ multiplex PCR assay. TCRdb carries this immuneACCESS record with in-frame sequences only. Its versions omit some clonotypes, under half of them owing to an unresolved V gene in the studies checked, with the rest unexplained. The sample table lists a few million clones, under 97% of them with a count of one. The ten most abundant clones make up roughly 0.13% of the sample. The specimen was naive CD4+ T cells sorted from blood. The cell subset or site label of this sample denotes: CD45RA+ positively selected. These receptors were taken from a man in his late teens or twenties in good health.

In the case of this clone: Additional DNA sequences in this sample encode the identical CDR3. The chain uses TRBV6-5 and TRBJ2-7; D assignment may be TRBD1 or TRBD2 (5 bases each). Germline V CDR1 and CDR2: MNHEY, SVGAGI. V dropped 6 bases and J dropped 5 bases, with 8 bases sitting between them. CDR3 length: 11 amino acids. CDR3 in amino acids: CASRRDHEQYF. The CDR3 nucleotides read TGTGCCAGCAGAAGGGACCACGAGCAGTACTTC.

The CDR3 here is CASSQPPAGNSPLHF. The CDR3 region has the DNA TGTGCCAGCAGCCAACCACCCGCCGGGAATTCACCCCTCCACTTT. V usage is TRBV14 and J usage is TRBJ1-6; D call uncertain. Trimming stripped 2 bases from V and 7 bases from J, with 12 bases between. Germline V gene sequence: CDR1 SGHDN, CDR2 FVKESK. The CDR3 contains 15 residues.

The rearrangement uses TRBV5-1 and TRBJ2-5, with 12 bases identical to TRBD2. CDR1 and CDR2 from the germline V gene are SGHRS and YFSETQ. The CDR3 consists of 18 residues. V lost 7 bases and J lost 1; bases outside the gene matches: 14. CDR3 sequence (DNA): TGCGCCAGCGGCCTGGGGCGGACTAGCGGGGAAATCCAAGAGACCCAGTACTTC. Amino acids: CASGLGRTSGEIQETQYF.

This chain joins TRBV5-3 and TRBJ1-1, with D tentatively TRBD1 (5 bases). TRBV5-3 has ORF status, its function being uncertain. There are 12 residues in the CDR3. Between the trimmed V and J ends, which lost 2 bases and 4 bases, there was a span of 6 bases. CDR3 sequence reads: CARSFGGTEAFF. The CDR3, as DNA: TGTGCCAGAAGCTTTGGGGGCACTGAAGCTTTCTTT.

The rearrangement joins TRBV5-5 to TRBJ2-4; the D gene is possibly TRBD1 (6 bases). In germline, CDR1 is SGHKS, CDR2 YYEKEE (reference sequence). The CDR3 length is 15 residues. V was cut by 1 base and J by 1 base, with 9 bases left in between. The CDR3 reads CASSLSQGAKNIQYF. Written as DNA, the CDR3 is TGTGCCAGCAGCTTGAGTCAGGGGGCCAAAAACATTCAGTACTTC.

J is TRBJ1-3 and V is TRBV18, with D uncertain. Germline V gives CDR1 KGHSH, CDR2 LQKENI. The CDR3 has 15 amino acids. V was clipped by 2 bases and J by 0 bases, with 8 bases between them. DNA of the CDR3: TGTGCCAGCTCACCAACGAGCGCCTCTGGAAACACCATATATTTT. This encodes CASSPTSASGNTIYF.

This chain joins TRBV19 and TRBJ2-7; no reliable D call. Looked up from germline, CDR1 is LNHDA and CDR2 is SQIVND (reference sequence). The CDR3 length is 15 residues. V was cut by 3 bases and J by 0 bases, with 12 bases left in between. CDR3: CASSMNLRYSYEQYF. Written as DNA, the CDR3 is TGTGCCAGTAGTATGAACCTCAGGTACTCCTACGAGCAGTACTTC.

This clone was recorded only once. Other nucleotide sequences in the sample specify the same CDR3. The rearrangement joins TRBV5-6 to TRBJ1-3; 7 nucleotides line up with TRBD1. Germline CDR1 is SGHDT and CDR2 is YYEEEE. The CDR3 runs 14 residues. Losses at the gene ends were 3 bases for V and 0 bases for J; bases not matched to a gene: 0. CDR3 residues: CASSWTGSGNTIYF. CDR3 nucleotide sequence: TGTGCCAGCAGCTGGACAGGCTCTGGAAACACCATATATTTT. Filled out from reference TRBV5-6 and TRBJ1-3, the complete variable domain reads DAGVTQSPTHLIKTRGQQVTLRCSPKSGHDTVSWYQQALGQGPQFIFQYYEEEERQRGNFPDRFSGHQFPNYSSELNVNALLLGDSALYLCASSWTGSGNTIYFGEGSWLTVV.

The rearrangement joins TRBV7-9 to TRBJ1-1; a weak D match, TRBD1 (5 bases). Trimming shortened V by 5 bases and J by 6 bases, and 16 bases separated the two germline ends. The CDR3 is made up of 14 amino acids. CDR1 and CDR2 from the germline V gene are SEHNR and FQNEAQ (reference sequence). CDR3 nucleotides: TGTGCCAGCAGCACCAACCCAACGGGGGCTGAAGCTTTCTTT. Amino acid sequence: CASSTNPTGAEAFF.

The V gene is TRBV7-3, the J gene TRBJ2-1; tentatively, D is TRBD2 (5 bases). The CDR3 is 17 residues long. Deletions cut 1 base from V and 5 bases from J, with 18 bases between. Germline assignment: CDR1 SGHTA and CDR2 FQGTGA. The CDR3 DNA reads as TGTGCCAGCAGCTTAAGTCCCCCAACGGCTAGCCACAATGAGCAGTTCTTC. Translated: CASSLSPPTASHNEQFF.

The CDR3 loop is CASRLTGDTNEKLFF. In nucleotides, the CDR3 is TGCGCCAGCAGATTAACAGGGGATACTAATGAAAAACTGTTTTTT. The J gene is TRBJ1-4, the V gene TRBV5-1, with 7 bases fitting TRBD1. CDR1 is SGHRS and CDR2 is YFSETQ in the germline V gene. The CDR3 totals 15 residues. The ends lost 5 bases at V and 2 bases at J; junction bases unmatched: 6.

The DNA for the CDR3 is TGCAGCGTTGTCGGCGGCTACGAGCAGTACTTC. It specifies CSVVGGYEQYF. This chain links TRBV29-1 with TRBJ2-7; D is unresolved. The CDR3 totals 11 residues. V was clipped by 4 bases and J by 3 bases, with 7 bases between them. CDR1 is SQVTM, CDR2 ANQGSEA, per germline.

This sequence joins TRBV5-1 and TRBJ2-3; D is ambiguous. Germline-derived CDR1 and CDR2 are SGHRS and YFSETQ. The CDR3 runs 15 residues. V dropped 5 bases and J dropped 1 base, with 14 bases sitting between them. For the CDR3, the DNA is TGCGCCAGCAGTCTCTCAGCGATGGGCACAGATACGCAGTATTTT. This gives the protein CASSLSAMGTDTQYF.

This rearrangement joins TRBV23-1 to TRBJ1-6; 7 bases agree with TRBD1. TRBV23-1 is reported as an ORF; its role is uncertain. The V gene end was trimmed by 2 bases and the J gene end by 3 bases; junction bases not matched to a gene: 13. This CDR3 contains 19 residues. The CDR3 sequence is CASSQTTLQGTGYNSPLHF. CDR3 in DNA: TGCGCCAGCAGTCAAACCACGTTACAGGGGACCGGCTATAATTCACCCCTCCACTTT.

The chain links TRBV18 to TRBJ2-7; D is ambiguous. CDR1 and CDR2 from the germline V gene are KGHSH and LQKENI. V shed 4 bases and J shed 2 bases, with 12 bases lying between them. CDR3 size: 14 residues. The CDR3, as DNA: TGTGCCAGCTCACTACTTGGGCCAACCTACGAGCAGTACTTC. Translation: CASSLLGPTYEQYF.

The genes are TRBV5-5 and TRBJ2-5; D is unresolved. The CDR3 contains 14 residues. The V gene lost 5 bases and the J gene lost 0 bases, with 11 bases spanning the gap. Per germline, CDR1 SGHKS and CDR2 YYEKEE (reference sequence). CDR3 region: CASRVGPDQETQYF. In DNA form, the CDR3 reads TGTGCCAGCAGGGTAGGGCCAGACCAAGAGACCCAGTACTTC.

CDR3 nucleotides: TGCGCCAGCAGCCGACCAGCGGGGACTAGCACAGATACGCAGTATTTT. This encodes CASSRPAGTSTDTQYF. The chain joins TRBV4-1 to TRBJ2-3; 7 bases are shared with TRBD2. This CDR3 has 16 residues. Per the germline V gene, CDR1 is MGHRA and CDR2 is YSYEKL. The V and J ends lost 4 bases and 0 bases, in that order; junction bases with no gene match: 7.

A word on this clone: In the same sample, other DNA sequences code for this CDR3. The CDR3 bases are TGTGCCAGCTCACCAGGACAGGGGAACGAGCAGTACTTC. Protein sequence: CASSPGQGNEQYF. This chain joins TRBV18 and TRBJ2-7, with 9 bases matching TRBD1. After removal of 2 bases from V and 5 bases from J, the junction contained 1 base not matched to a gene. This CDR3 is built from 13 residues. The germline V gene encodes CDR1 KGHSH and CDR2 LQKENI.

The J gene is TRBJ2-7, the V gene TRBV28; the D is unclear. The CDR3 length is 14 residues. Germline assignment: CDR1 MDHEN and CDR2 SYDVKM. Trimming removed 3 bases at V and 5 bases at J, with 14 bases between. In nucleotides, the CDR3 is TGTGCCAGCAGTTTGGGGTGGAATTCCCACGAGCAGTACTTC. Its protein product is CASSLGWNSHEQYF. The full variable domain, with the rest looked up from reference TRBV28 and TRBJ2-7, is DVKVTQSSRYLVKRTGEKVFLECVQDMDHENMFWYRQDPGLGLRLIYFSYDVKMKEKGDIPEGYSVSREKKERFSLILESASTNQTSMYLCASSLGWNSHEQYFGPGTRLTVT.

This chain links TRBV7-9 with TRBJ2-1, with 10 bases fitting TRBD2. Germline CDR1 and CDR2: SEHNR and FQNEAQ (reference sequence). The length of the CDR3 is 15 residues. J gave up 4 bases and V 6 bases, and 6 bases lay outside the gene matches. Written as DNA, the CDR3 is TGTGCCAGCAGTCAACTAGCGGGATTTTACAATGAGCAGTTCTTC. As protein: CASSQLAGFYNEQFF.

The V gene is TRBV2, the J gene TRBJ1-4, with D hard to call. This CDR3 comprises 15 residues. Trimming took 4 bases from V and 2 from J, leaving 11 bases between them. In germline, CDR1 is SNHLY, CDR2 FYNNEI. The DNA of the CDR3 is TGTGCCAGCAGTGGGATTTTGGGGACTAATGAAAAACTGTTTTTT. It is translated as CASSGILGTNEKLFF.

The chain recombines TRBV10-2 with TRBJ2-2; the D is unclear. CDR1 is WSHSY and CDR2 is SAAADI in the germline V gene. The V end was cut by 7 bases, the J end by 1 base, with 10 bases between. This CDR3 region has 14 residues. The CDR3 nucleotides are TGCGCCAGCAAGATCGGCCGGAACACCGGGGAGCTGTTTTTT. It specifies CASKIGRNTGELFF.

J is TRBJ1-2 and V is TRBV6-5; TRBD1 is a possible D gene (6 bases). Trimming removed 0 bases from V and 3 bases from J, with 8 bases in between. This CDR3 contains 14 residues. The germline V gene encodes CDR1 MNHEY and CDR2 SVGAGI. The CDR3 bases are TGTGCCAGCAGTTACTCGTCAGGGGACTATGGCTACACCTTC. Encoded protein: CASSYSSGDYGYTF.

This CDR3 reads CASGRFPQTAYGYTF. In DNA, the CDR3 is TGTGCCAGCGGTAGGTTCCCCCAGACTGCCTATGGCTACACCTTC. This sequence joins TRBV27 and TRBJ1-2; D ambiguous. Trimming took 8 bases from V and 4 from J, leaving 20 bases between them. CDR3 length: 15 amino acids. Germline assignment: CDR1 MNHEY and CDR2 SMNVEV (reference sequence).

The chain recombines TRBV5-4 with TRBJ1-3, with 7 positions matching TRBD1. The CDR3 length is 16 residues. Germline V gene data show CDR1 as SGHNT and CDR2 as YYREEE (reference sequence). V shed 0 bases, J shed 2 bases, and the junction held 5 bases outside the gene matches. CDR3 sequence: CASSLGVQGTGNTIYF. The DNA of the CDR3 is TGTGCCAGCAGCTTGGGGGTACAGGGGACTGGAAACACCATATATTTT.